A single sample is the source of the 23 T cell receptor beta chains below, sequenced in a study of T-cell memory formation after mild COVID-19. TCRdb fed the 5' RACE reads into MiXCR, producing one record per CDR3 protein. The profile shows about 350,000 distinct CDR3 sequences, roughly 15% of them singletons. Material for sequencing was PBMCs or a T cell subset sorted from them (not recorded which). These receptors all come from a man aged 18 to 29 who had mild COVID-19 (a few samples of this study predate the infection). Cell type and time point are not known.

This clonotype occurred a few times. The chain couples TRBV5-1 to TRBJ1-1; perhaps TRBD1 as D (5 bases). The CDR3 contains 14 residues. The V end lost 4 bases, the J end lost 7 bases, and 17 bases lay between the germline ends. Germline values: CDR1 SGHRS, CDR2 YFSETQ. CDR3 residues: CASSLGAVMGEAFF. The CDR3 coding sequence is TGCGCCAGCAGCCTTGGGGCGGTGATGGGTGAAGCTTTCTTT.

This clonotype was found many times. V gene TRBV7-9 combines with J gene TRBJ2-7, with TRBD1 identical over 9 bases. This CDR3 contains 15 residues. CDR1 SEHNR and CDR2 FQNEAQ come from the germline V gene (reference sequence). J gave up 3 bases and V 3 bases, and 6 bases lay outside the gene matches. The CDR3 loop is CASSFTDRGNYEQYF. For the CDR3, the DNA is TGTGCCAGCAGCTTTACGGACAGGGGTAACTACGAGCAGTACTTC.

The rearrangement links TRBV7-9 to TRBJ2-3; D may correspond to TRBD1 or TRBD2 (5 bases each). CDR3 length equals 16 residues. Germline CDR1 is SEHNR and CDR2 is FQNEAQ (reference sequence). V was trimmed by 3 bases and J by 2 bases, leaving 15 bases between them. CDR3 in amino acids: CASSLGRSDYTDTQYF. DNA for the CDR3: TGTGCCAGCAGCTTGGGACGGTCCGATTACACAGATACGCAGTATTTT.

The chain has TRBV4-2 and TRBJ2-1; 7 bases are a match to TRBD1. V lost 3 bases and J lost 3; bases outside the gene matches: 8. This CDR3 region has 16 residues. Germline-derived CDR1 and CDR2 are LGHNA and YNFKEQ. The CDR3 is CASSQEVRDSYNEQFF. The CDR3 DNA sequence: TGTGCCAGCAGCCAGGAGGTCCGGGACAGCTACAATGAGCAGTTCTTC.

The chain combines TRBV7-2 with TRBJ2-2; D may be TRBD2 (6 bases). CDR3 length: 17 amino acids. Germline V lookup: CDR1 SGHTA, CDR2 FQGNSA. V shed 1 base and J shed 0 bases, with 12 bases lying between them. The CDR3 sequence: CASSLDGGMTNTGELFF. Written as DNA, the CDR3 is TGTGCCAGCAGCTTAGACGGGGGAATGACGAACACCGGGGAGCTGTTTTTT.

This clonotype was picked up a small number of times. This chain joins TRBV27 and TRBJ2-1; unclear D gene. The germline gives CDR1 MNHEY, CDR2 SMNVEV (reference sequence). Trimming stripped 1 base from V and 4 bases from J, with 5 bases between. The CDR3 is 13 amino acids. The CDR3 here is CASSLFRYNEQFF. The CDR3 coding sequence is TGTGCCAGCAGTTTATTCCGGTACAATGAGCAGTTCTTC.

The V gene is TRBV2, the J gene TRBJ2-3; TRBD2 matches at 11 bases. Germline trimming cut 2 bases from V and 2 bases from J; bases unmatched to any gene: 12. This CDR3 has 19 residues. CDR1 is SNHLY and CDR2 is FYNNEI in the germline V gene. The CDR3 bases are TGTGCCAGCAGTGAACGAGGAGTACTAGCGGGGGAATTCACAGATACGCAGTATTTT. Its translation is CASSERGVLAGEFTDTQYF. The full variable domain, its missing parts supplied by reference TRBV2 and TRBJ2-3, is EPEVTQTPSHQVTQMGQEVILRCVPISNHLYFYWYRQILGQKVEFLVSFYNNEISEKSEIFDDQFSVERPDGSNFTLKIRSTKLEDSAMYFCASSERGVLAGEFTDTQYFGPGTRLTVL.

There are a few counts of this clonotype. The chain links TRBV30 to TRBJ2-1; 10 bases line up with TRBD1. The germline V gene encodes CDR1 GTSNPN and CDR2 SVGIG (reference sequence). The V segment lost 0 bases and the J segment 5 bases; nucleotides outside the gene matches: 4. The CDR3 has 15 amino acids. The CDR3 bases are TGTGCCTGGAGTGTAGGGACAGGGGTTGACAATGAGCAGTTCTTC. It specifies CAWSVGTGVDNEQFF. Drawing the rest from reference TRBV30 and TRBJ2-1, the complete variable domain is SQTIHQWPATLVQPVGSPLSLECTVEGTSNPNLYWYRQAAGRGLQLLFYSVGIGQISSEVPQNLSASRPQDRQFILSSKKLLLSDSGFYLCAWSVGTGVDNEQFFGPGTRLTVL.

This sequence joins TRBV7-9 and TRBJ1-4, with D maybe TRBD1 (5 bases). The CDR3 runs to 14 residues. V was shortened by 5 bases and J by 7 bases, with 14 bases between the two germline ends. Germline values: CDR1 SEHNR, CDR2 FQNEAQ (reference sequence). The CDR3 nucleotides read TGTGCCAGCAGCCATGGGACCTTGGCTGAAAAACTGTTTTTT. This encodes CASSHGTLAEKLFF.

This clonotype appeared a few times. The chain has TRBV9 and TRBJ1-6, with 8 bases aligning to TRBD1. The CDR3 sequence is 15 residues long. Germline V gene sequence: CDR1 SGDLS, CDR2 YYNGEE. Losses at the gene ends were 3 bases for V and 7 bases for J; bases not matched to a gene: 6. CDR3 DNA: TGTGCCAGCAGCGCAGGACAGGGCGGGAATTCACCCCTCCACTTT. It encodes CASSAGQGGNSPLHF.

V is TRBV6-2 or TRBV6-3 and J is TRBJ1-1; no reliable D call. V shed 0 bases and J shed 0 bases, with 14 bases lying between them. CDR1 is MNHEY and CDR2 is SVGEGT in the germline V gene. CDR3 length: 17 residues. In nucleotides, the CDR3 is TGTGCCAGCAGTTACTCGACCCGGCGCTTCATGAACACTGAAGCTTTCTTT. Translation: CASSYSTRRFMNTEAFF.

This clonotype turned up a few times. In DNA form, the CDR3 reads TGTGCCAGCAGCGAGGGGCCTAGCGAGCAGTACTTC. Its translation: CASSEGPSEQYF. V is TRBV12-3 or TRBV12-4 and J is TRBJ2-7; D is possibly TRBD1 or TRBD2 (5 bases each). Between the trimmed V and J ends, which lost 6 bases and 6 bases, there was a span of 12 bases. The CDR3 is made up of 12 amino acids.

This clonotype occurred many times. V gene TRBV3-1 combines with J gene TRBJ2-7, with D possibly called TRBD1 or TRBD2 (5 bases each). V dropped 2 bases and J dropped 8 bases, with 13 bases sitting between them. Germline CDR1 reads LGHDT; CDR2 reads YNNKEL (reference sequence). The CDR3 runs to 13 residues. The CDR3 nucleotides read TGTGCCAGCAGCCAATTCCTGGGGGTTCAGCAGTACTTC. Its protein is CASSQFLGVQQYF.

A few counts support this clonotype. This chain uses TRBV10-3 with TRBJ1-2, with TRBD1 as a possible D gene (6 bases). V dropped 5 bases and J dropped 2 bases, with 15 bases sitting between them. The CDR3 length is 15 residues. From germline, CDR1 is ENHRY and CDR2 SYGVKD. As DNA, the CDR3 is TGTGCCATCAGTAACCCCTCTACAGGGAACTATGGCTACACCTTC. It codes for CAISNPSTGNYGYTF.

This clonotype was seen only a few times. This chain joins TRBV6-6 and TRBJ1-5, with TRBD1 matching 10 bases. CDR3 size: 16 residues. The germline V gene encodes CDR1 MNHNY and CDR2 SVGAGI (reference sequence). V shed 5 bases and J 4 bases; nucleotides not matched to a gene: 8. The CDR3 DNA reads as TGTGCCAGCAGTCCCGGGACAGGGGTAGGGAATCAGCCCCAGCATTTT. This encodes CASSPGTGVGNQPQHF.

This chain links TRBV5-4 with TRBJ1-2; D gene ambiguous. Trimming took off 3 bases at V and 8 bases at J, with 20 bases between the two ends. This CDR3 region has 15 residues. CDR1 and CDR2 from the germline V gene are SGHNT and YYREEE (reference sequence). The CDR3, as DNA: TGTGCCAGCAGCTCAAAATCGCACCTACGGGGAGGCTACACCTTC. The encoded protein is CASSSKSHLRGGYTF.

This chain links TRBV6-1 with TRBJ2-2, with 7 nucleotides matching TRBD1. CDR1 MNHNS and CDR2 SASEGT come from the germline V gene. V shed 3 bases, J shed 5 bases, and the junction held 0 bases outside the gene matches. The CDR3 is 13 amino acids. CDR3 in amino acids: CASSETGTGELFF. DNA of the CDR3: TGTGCCAGCAGTGAGACAGGGACCGGGGAGCTGTTTTTT.

Only a few counts were recorded for this clonotype. The germline gene is not matched at one end of the junction; a read error may be the cause. The genes are TRBV7-7 and TRBJ2-3; D gene unclear. Germline values: CDR1 SSHAT, CDR2 FNYEAQ (reference sequence). This CDR3 comprises 15 residues. Here the CDR3 reads CASSFGTSSTDTQYF. Here the CDR3 DNA reads TGTGCTAGCAGCTTTGGCACCTCTAGCACAGATACGCAGTATTTT.

This clonotype turned up a few times. The chain recombines TRBV5-1 with TRBJ2-1; the match to TRBD2 covers 9 bases. The length of the CDR3 is 15 residues. CDR1 is SGHRS, CDR2 YFSETQ, per germline. J gave up 9 bases and V 0 bases, and 7 bases lay outside the gene matches. The CDR3: CASSLDEAGGGEQFF. The CDR3 coding sequence is TGCGCCAGCAGCTTGGATGAAGCGGGGGGAGGTGAGCAGTTCTTC.

The rearrangement uses TRBV3-1 and TRBJ2-7, with unresolved D. CDR3 length: 14 residues. Trimming shortened V by 1 base and J by 2 bases, and 9 bases separated the two germline ends. CDR1 LGHDT and CDR2 YNNKEL come from the germline V gene (reference sequence). CDR3 in DNA: TGTGCCAGCAGCCAAGGGGATCTGACCTACGAGCAGTACTTC. Translated: CASSQGDLTYEQYF.

V gene TRBV7-9 combines with J gene TRBJ2-1; no clear D gene. The CDR3 covers 14 residues. The V end was cut by 7 bases, the J end by 0 bases, with 10 bases between. CDR1 and CDR2 from the germline V gene are SEHNR and FQNEAQ (reference sequence). The DNA of the CDR3 is TGTGCCAGCACCCCGGATAGCTCCTACAATGAGCAGTTCTTC. Protein sequence: CASTPDSSYNEQFF.

The chain combines TRBV2 with TRBJ2-5; maybe TRBD1 (5 bases). CDR1 and CDR2 from the germline V gene are SNHLY and FYNNEI. V lost 3 bases and J 5 bases, leaving 13 bases between the germline ends. This CDR3 spans 14 amino acids. The CDR3 DNA reads as TGTGCCAGCAGTGATCCCAGGGTTCGGGAGACCCAGTACTTC. Translation gives CASSDPRVRETQYF. The entire variable domain, with the rest obtained from reference TRBV2 and TRBJ2-5, is as follows: EPEVTQTPSHQVTQMGQEVILRCVPISNHLYFYWYRQILGQKVEFLVSFYNNEISEKSEIFDDQFSVERPDGSNFTLKIRSTKLEDSAMYFCASSDPRVRETQYFGPGTRLLVL.

This clonotype was counted a few times. DNA of the CDR3: TGCGCCAGCAGCCAGGATGACAGGGGGGGTTCACCCCTCCACTTT. Its protein product is CASSQDDRGGSPLHF. V gene TRBV4-3 combines with J gene TRBJ1-6, with 9 bases matching TRBD1. CDR1 LGHNA and CDR2 YSLEER come from the germline V gene. J was trimmed by 9 bases and V by 3 bases; bases with no gene match: 6. The CDR3 spans 15 residues.